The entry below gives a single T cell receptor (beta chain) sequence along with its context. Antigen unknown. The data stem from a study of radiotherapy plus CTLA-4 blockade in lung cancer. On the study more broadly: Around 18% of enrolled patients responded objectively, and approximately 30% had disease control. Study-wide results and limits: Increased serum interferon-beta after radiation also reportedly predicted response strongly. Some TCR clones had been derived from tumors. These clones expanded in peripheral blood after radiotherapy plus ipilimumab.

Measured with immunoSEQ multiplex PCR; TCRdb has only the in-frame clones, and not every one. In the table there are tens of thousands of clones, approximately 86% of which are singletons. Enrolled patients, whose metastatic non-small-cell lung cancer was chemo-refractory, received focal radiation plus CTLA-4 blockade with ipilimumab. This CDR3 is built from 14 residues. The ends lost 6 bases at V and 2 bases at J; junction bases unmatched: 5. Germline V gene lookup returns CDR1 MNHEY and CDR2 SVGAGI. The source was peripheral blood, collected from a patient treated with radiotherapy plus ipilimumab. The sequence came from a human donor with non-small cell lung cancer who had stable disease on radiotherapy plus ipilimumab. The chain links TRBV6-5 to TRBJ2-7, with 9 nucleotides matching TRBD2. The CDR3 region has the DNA TGTGCCAGCAGGCTAGCGGGACCCCCCTACGAGCAGTACTTC. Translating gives CASRLAGPPYEQYF.